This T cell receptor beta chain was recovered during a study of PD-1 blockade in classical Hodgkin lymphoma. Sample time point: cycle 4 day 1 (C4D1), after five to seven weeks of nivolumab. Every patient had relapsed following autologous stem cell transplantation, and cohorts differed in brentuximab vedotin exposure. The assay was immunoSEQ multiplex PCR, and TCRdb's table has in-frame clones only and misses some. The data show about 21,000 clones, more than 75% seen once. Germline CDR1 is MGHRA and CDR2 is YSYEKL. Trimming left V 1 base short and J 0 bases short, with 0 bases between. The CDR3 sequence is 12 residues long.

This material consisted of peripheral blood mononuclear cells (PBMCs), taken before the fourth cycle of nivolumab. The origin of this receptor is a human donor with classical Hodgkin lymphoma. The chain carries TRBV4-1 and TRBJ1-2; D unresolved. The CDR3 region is CASSQANYGYTF. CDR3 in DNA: TGCGCCAGCAGCCAAGCTAACTATGGCTACACCTTC.